A selection of T cell receptor beta chains follows, all from one sample in a study of blood T cell repertoires in COVID-19. Sequencing was performed with immunoSEQ multiplex PCR; in TCRdb, only in-frame clones are kept and a portion is missing. Counted here are a few hundred thousand clones, around 88% occurring once; the ten biggest clones make up roughly 12%. The sample comprised peripheral blood. These receptors all come from an elderly man with acute or convalescent COVID-19. The CDR3 runs from the conserved cysteine through the conserved F or W. Each record gives: V gene, D gene, J gene, clone size, CDR3 protein, CDR3 DNA. The D gene is left open where the match is weak. Clone size is stated in some rows and not others, as once, few, many or a class when expanded.

v_gene: TRBV6-5; d_gene: TRBD1; j_gene: TRBJ2-7; abundance: once; CDR3aa: CASSTGTGPSYEQYF; CDR3nt: TGTGCCAGCAGTACCGGGACAGGACCCTCCTACGAGCAGTACTTC
v_gene: TRBV19; d_gene: TRBD1; j_gene: TRBJ2-2; abundance: -; CDR3aa: CASRIGGFSGELFF; CDR3nt: TGTGCCAGTAGAATAGGGGGCTTTTCCGGGGAGCTGTTTTTT
v_gene: TRBV2; d_gene: -; j_gene: TRBJ2-7; abundance: -; CDR3aa: CAGGETSYEQYF; CDR3nt: TGTGCCGGCGGCGAAACCTCCTACGAGCAGTACTTC
v_gene: TRBV7-2; d_gene: -; j_gene: TRBJ1-4; abundance: -; CDR3aa: CASSFGQSTNEKLFF; CDR3nt: TGTGCCAGCAGCTTCGGACAGTCAACTAATGAAAAACTGTTTTTT
v_gene: TRBV11-1; d_gene: -; j_gene: TRBJ1-6; abundance: -; CDR3aa: CASSDVGGSSPLHF; CDR3nt: TGTGCCAGCTCCGATGTCGGGGGAAGTTCACCCCTCCACTTT
v_gene: TRBV18; d_gene: -; j_gene: TRBJ1-1; abundance: -; CDR3aa: CASSPGRDTEAFF; CDR3nt: TGTGCCAGCTCCCCGGGGAGGGACACTGAAGCTTTCTTT
v_gene: TRBV9; d_gene: -; j_gene: TRBJ1-5; abundance: once; CDR3aa: CASGQGERQPQHF; CDR3nt: TGTGCCAGCGGGCAAGGGGAACGTCAGCCCCAGCATTTT
v_gene: TRBV28; d_gene: TRBD2; j_gene: TRBJ2-5; abundance: -; CDR3aa: CASSPGTRHQETQYF; CDR3nt: TGTGCCAGCAGTCCAGGGACTAGACACCAAGAGACCCAGTACTTC
v_gene: TRBV27; d_gene: TRBD2; j_gene: TRBJ2-7; abundance: -; CDR3aa: CASSPISSGKTDEQYF; CDR3nt: TGTGCCAGCAGCCCCATCTCGAGCGGGAAGACGGACGAGCAGTACTTC
v_gene: TRBV5-1; d_gene: TRBD1; j_gene: TRBJ2-7; abundance: -; CDR3aa: CASSAVGQGYEQYF; CDR3nt: TGCGCCAGCAGCGCCGTCGGACAGGGCTACGAGCAGTACTTC
v_gene: TRBV19; d_gene: TRBD2; j_gene: TRBJ2-3; abundance: -; CDR3aa: CASSPRAGGATDTQYF; CDR3nt: TGTGCCAGTAGTCCGCGGGCCGGGGGGGCGACAGATACGCAGTATTTT
v_gene: TRBV2; d_gene: -; j_gene: TRBJ1-1; abundance: -; CDR3aa: CASSERGGTEAFF; CDR3nt: TGTGCCAGCAGTGAACGGGGTGGAACTGAAGCTTTCTTT
v_gene: TRBV18; d_gene: -; j_gene: TRBJ1-3; abundance: -; CDR3aa: CASSQQLTGGDSGNTIYF; CDR3nt: TGTGCCAGCTCACAACAACTCACAGGTGGGGACTCTGGAAACACCATATATTTT
v_gene: TRBV3-1/TRBV3-2; d_gene: -; j_gene: TRBJ2-7; abundance: -; CDR3aa: CASSPELRSEQYF; CDR3nt: TGTGCCAGCAGCCCCGAACTGCGATCCGAGCAGTACTTC
v_gene: TRBV10-1; d_gene: TRBD1; j_gene: TRBJ1-1; abundance: -; CDR3aa: CATRQGTNTEAFF; CDR3nt: TGCGCCACCAGACAGGGAACGAACACTGAAGCTTTCTTT
v_gene: TRBV7-9; d_gene: TRBD1; j_gene: TRBJ1-5; abundance: -; CDR3aa: CASSLAGQLQPQHF; CDR3nt: TGTGCCAGCAGCTTAGCGGGACAGCTTCAGCCCCAGCATTTT
v_gene: TRBV7-9; d_gene: TRBD2; j_gene: TRBJ2-5; abundance: -; CDR3aa: CASSTSGQETQYF; CDR3nt: TGTGCCAGCAGCACTAGCGGGCAAGAGACCCAGTACTTC
v_gene: TRBV7-2; d_gene: -; j_gene: TRBJ2-7; abundance: -; CDR3aa: CASSPTRQSYEQYF; CDR3nt: TGTGCCAGCAGCCCGACGCGGCAGTCCTACGAGCAGTACTTC
v_gene: TRBV28; d_gene: -; j_gene: TRBJ1-4; abundance: -; CDR3aa: CASSKGGAFNEKLFF; CDR3nt: TGTGCCAGCAGTAAGGGAGGGGCTTTTAATGAAAAACTGTTTTTT
v_gene: TRBV12-3/TRBV12-4; d_gene: TRBD1; j_gene: TRBJ1-2; abundance: -; CDR3aa: CASSSGTGSSYTF; CDR3nt: TGTGCCAGCAGTTCCGGGACAGGGAGTAGCTACACCTTC
v_gene: TRBV7-3; d_gene: -; j_gene: TRBJ1-1; abundance: -; CDR3aa: CASSSDRNTEAFF; CDR3nt: TGTGCCAGCAGCTCCGACAGGAACACTGAAGCTTTCTTT
v_gene: TRBV28; d_gene: TRBD1; j_gene: TRBJ1-3; abundance: -; CDR3aa: CASRPGGPFISGNTIYF; CDR3nt: TGTGCCAGCAGACCAGGGGGCCCCTTCATCTCTGGAAACACCATATATTTT
v_gene: TRBV28; d_gene: -; j_gene: TRBJ2-7; abundance: -; CDR3aa: CASSPLERAGSYEQYF; CDR3nt: TGTGCCAGCAGTCCCCTAGAGCGGGCAGGCTCCTACGAGCAGTACTTC
v_gene: TRBV15; d_gene: -; j_gene: TRBJ1-2; abundance: -; CDR3aa: CATSRGSTLGGNYGYTF; CDR3nt: TGTGCCACCAGCAGAGGTTCGACTCTAGGCGGTAACTATGGCTACACCTTC
v_gene: TRBV6-6; d_gene: -; j_gene: TRBJ2-7; abundance: -; CDR3aa: CASRPEANYEQYF; CDR3nt: TGTGCCAGCAGACCGGAGGCGAACTACGAGCAGTACTTC
v_gene: TRBV4-2; d_gene: -; j_gene: TRBJ2-1; abundance: -; CDR3aa: CASSLERGGEQFF; CDR3nt: TGTGCCAGCAGCCTCGAACGGGGAGGCGAGCAGTTCTTC
v_gene: TRBV2; d_gene: TRBD2; j_gene: TRBJ2-3; abundance: -; CDR3aa: CASSEASGDRVF; CDR3nt: TGTGCCAGCAGTGAAGCTAGCGGGGATCGGGTTTTT
v_gene: TRBV28; d_gene: TRBD2; j_gene: TRBJ2-5; abundance: -; CDR3aa: CASSLAGAGRGTQYF; CDR3nt: TGTGCCAGCAGTCTAGCGGGGGCCGGACGTGGGACCCAGTACTTC
v_gene: TRBV28; d_gene: -; j_gene: TRBJ1-3; abundance: -; CDR3aa: CASTPRGLLSSGNTIYF; CDR3nt: TGTGCCAGCACCCCGCGGGGACTCTTGAGCTCTGGAAACACCATATATTTT
v_gene: TRBV6-5; d_gene: -; j_gene: TRBJ1-3; abundance: -; CDR3aa: CASSALDNGWSLYF; CDR3nt: TGTGCCAGCAGCGCGTTGGACAACGGGTGGTCCCTATATTTT
v_gene: TRBV18; d_gene: TRBD1; j_gene: TRBJ2-7; abundance: -; CDR3aa: CASSLDRGSIYEQYF; CDR3nt: TGTGCCAGCTCACTTGACAGGGGTAGTATCTACGAGCAGTACTTC
v_gene: TRBV6-6; d_gene: -; j_gene: TRBJ1-1; abundance: -; CDR3aa: CASRDQVTNTEAFF; CDR3nt: TGTGCCAGCAGGGATCAGGTAACGAACACTGAAGCTTTCTTT
v_gene: TRBV3-1/TRBV3-2; d_gene: TRBD1; j_gene: TRBJ2-7; abundance: -; CDR3aa: CASSQAQGASYEQYF; CDR3nt: TGTGCCAGCAGCCAAGCCCAGGGGGCCTCCTACGAGCAGTACTTC
v_gene: TRBV5-6; d_gene: TRBD2; j_gene: TRBJ2-3; abundance: few; CDR3aa: CASSLGLAGFAADTQYF; CDR3nt: TGTGCCAGCAGCTTGGGCCTAGCGGGATTTGCCGCAGATACGCAGTATTTT
v_gene: TRBV5-1; d_gene: TRBD1; j_gene: TRBJ1-4; abundance: -; CDR3aa: CASSSVGQEGEKLFF; CDR3nt: TGCGCCAGCAGCAGCGTGGGACAGGAGGGGGAAAAACTGTTTTTT
v_gene: TRBV3-1/TRBV3-2; d_gene: TRBD2; j_gene: TRBJ2-5; abundance: -; CDR3aa: CASSRSGDQETQYF; CDR3nt: TGTGCCAGCAGCCGCAGCGGGGATCAAGAGACCCAGTACTTC
v_gene: TRBV2; d_gene: TRBD2; j_gene: TRBJ2-3; abundance: -; CDR3aa: CASTVAGSTDTQYF; CDR3nt: TGTGCCAGCACCGTAGCGGGCAGCACAGATACGCAGTATTTT
v_gene: TRBV7-8; d_gene: -; j_gene: TRBJ1-1; abundance: few; CDR3aa: CATARDRSYMNTEAFF; CDR3nt: TGTGCCACCGCCAGAGACAGGTCCTACATGAACACTGAAGCTTTCTTT
v_gene: TRBV5-8; d_gene: -; j_gene: TRBJ2-5; abundance: -; CDR3aa: CASMVQVGGTQYF; CDR3nt: TGTGCCAGCATGGTTCAGGTTGGAGGGACCCAGTACTTC